This T cell receptor beta chain is drawn from a study of cytomegalovirus exposure and HLA in healthy donors. Healthy donors of bone marrow made up the group. Donors likely had unrecorded immune exposures despite being nominally healthy when sampled. There are a few counts of this clone. What it binds is unknown. The PCR was carried out with 60 Vbeta primers and 13 Jbeta primers. Assay used: immunoSEQ multiplex PCR; TCRdb lists only in-frame clones, some missing. The sample consists of some 200,000 clones, 79% of them appearing once. General study findings and limits: Some segments of the V type, notably TRBV6-2 and TRBV6-3, were excluded as indistinguishable.

J gave up 4 bases and V 4 bases, and 3 bases lay outside the gene matches. CDR3 length equals 13 residues. Germline V CDR1 and CDR2: SNHLY, FYNNEI. The sequence came from a girl aged 10 to 17 in good health and CMV-seropositive. The sample taken for sequencing was PBMCs. The chain couples TRBV2 to TRBJ1-2; 7 bases match TRBD1. In DNA, the CDR3 is TGTGCCAGCAGTGTGACAGGGATCTATGGCTACACCTTC. Amino acid sequence: CASSVTGIYGYTF.